The 32 T cell receptor beta chains below were found in one sample sequenced in a study of beta chain features in type 1 diabetes (dated by TCRdb to the late 2010s). Libraries were constructed by the immunoSEQ multiplex PCR assay. The entire isolated RNA was reverse transcribed using the High Capacity cDNA Reverse Transcription Kit, and thus expressed TCRB transcripts were sequenced. Sourced from immuneACCESS, this table was stored by TCRdb with only in-frame sequences that have V and J called. A share of the clones is absent; for the studies checked, an unresolved V gene accounts for under half, and the remainder has no known explanation. Across this sample there are 400,000 to 500,000 clones, with around 14% seen only once. Jointly, the top ten make up roughly 0.038% of the sample. The sequenced sample was naive CD4+ T cells from blood. Read against the paper, the sample's cell subset or site label means: true naive CD4+ T cells. The receptors shown here come from a man aged 30 to 45 in good health.

Details on this clone: Distinct nucleotide sequences in the sample also encode this CDR3. V is TRBV29-1 and J is TRBJ2-3, with D unresolved. This CDR3 is built from 11 residues. Germline V lookup: CDR1 SQVTM, CDR2 ANQGSEA. Trimming cost V 4 bases and J 8 bases, with 10 bases left between them. CDR3 residues: CSVGPSGTQYF. CDR3 coding DNA: TGCAGCGTTGGCCCCTCTGGTACGCAGTATTTT.

This clone showed up just a few times. The CDR3 bases are TGTGCCAGCAGCCAAGGGGAGTACCAAGAGACCCAGTACTTC. Protein: CASSQGEYQETQYF. The chain couples TRBV9 to TRBJ2-5; D may match TRBD1 or TRBD2 (5 bases each). The CDR3 runs 14 residues. In germline, CDR1 is SGDLS, CDR2 YYNGEE. V was shortened by 4 bases and J by 0 bases, with 10 bases between the two germline ends.

This clone has just a few counts. This chain links TRBV6-5 with TRBJ2-1; no firm D call. Trimming left V 5 bases short and J 4 bases short, with 12 bases between. Per germline, CDR1 MNHEY and CDR2 SVGAGI. This CDR3 is built from 14 residues. This CDR3 reads CASSTQRSYNEQFF. The CDR3 region has the DNA TGTGCCAGCAGTACTCAGAGATCATACAATGAGCAGTTCTTC.

The chain combines TRBV9 with TRBJ2-5; 13 nucleotides line up with TRBD2. Trimming at V came to 4 bases and at J to 4 bases, leaving 7 bases not matched to a gene. The CDR3 runs to 16 residues. Germline CDR1 is SGDLS and CDR2 is YYNGEE. CDR3 region: CASSHGLAGAGETQYF. DNA for the CDR3: TGTGCCAGCAGCCATGGACTAGCGGGAGCTGGAGAGACCCAGTACTTC. Full variable domain (missing parts from reference TRBV9 and TRBJ2-5): DSGVTQTPKHLITATGQRVTLRCSPRSGDLSVYWYQQSLDQGLQFLIQYYNGEERAKGNILERFSAQQFPDLHSELNLSSLELGDSALYFCASSHGLAGAGETQYFGPGTRLLVL.

This chain links TRBV9 with TRBJ1-4; D uncertain. There are 13 residues in the CDR3. Trimming cost V 3 bases and J 7 bases, with 10 bases left between them. Germline-derived CDR1 and CDR2 are SGDLS and YYNGEE. This chain's CDR3 is CASSADGSEKLFF. The CDR3 nucleotides read TGTGCCAGCAGCGCTGACGGGAGTGAAAAACTGTTTTTT.

This clone was seen a handful of times. The chain has TRBV20-1 and TRBJ2-7; the D is unclear. The CDR3 is 11 residues long. V dropped 6 bases and J dropped 5 bases, with 11 bases sitting between them. Germline CDR1 reads DFQATT; CDR2 reads SNEGSKA (reference sequence). The CDR3 DNA follows: TGCAGTGCAGGAACTCCTGACGAGCAGTACGTC. This gives the protein CSAGTPDEQYV.

This clone was picked up a small number of times. J is TRBJ1-1 and V is TRBV30, with a possible D match to TRBD1 (6 bases). This CDR3 comprises 13 residues. The V gene's germline CDR1 is GTSNPN and CDR2 SVGIG (reference sequence). Trimming removed 8 bases at V and 1 base at J, with 14 bases between. CDR3 nucleotide sequence: TGTGCCAGGACTCGACAGGCGAACACTGAAGCTTTCTTT. It encodes CARTRQANTEAFF.

The CDR3 DNA sequence: TGTGCCTGGAGCAGACAGGGAGGTAATGGCTACACCTTC. It translates to CAWSRQGGNGYTF. This rearrangement joins TRBV30 to TRBJ1-2; 7 bases agree with TRBD1. CDR3 length: 13 residues. Germline trimming cut 3 bases from V and 6 bases from J; bases unmatched to any gene: 7. Germline values: CDR1 GTSNPN, CDR2 SVGIG (reference sequence).

The rearrangement joins TRBV7-2 to TRBJ2-7; 7 bases align to TRBD1. The CDR3 sequence is 14 residues long. Germline V gene data show CDR1 as SGHTA and CDR2 as FQGNSA. V was clipped by 0 bases and J by 2 bases; unmatched bases: 1. The CDR3 protein is CASSLATGPYEQYV. CDR3 coding DNA: TGTGCCAGCAGCTTAGCGACAGGGCCCTACGAGCAGTACGTC.

This chain connects TRBV6-1 to TRBJ2-3; TRBD2 aligns across 8 bases. From germline, CDR1 is MNHNS and CDR2 SASEGT. Trimming removed 8 bases from V and 2 bases from J; junction bases left unmatched: 6. This CDR3 has 14 amino acids. This CDR3 is CASATGGTTDTQYF. Written as DNA, the CDR3 is TGTGCCAGCGCCACGGGGGGGACCACAGATACGCAGTATTTT.

J is TRBJ1-1 and V is TRBV20-1; no definite D call. The CDR3 totals 11 residues. Trimming took off 3 bases at V and 7 bases at J, with 9 bases between the two ends. Germline CDR1 and CDR2: DFQATT and SNEGSKA (reference sequence). This CDR3 is CSASLGNEAFF. The CDR3 DNA reads as TGCAGTGCTAGTCTGGGAAATGAAGCTTTCTTT.

This clone was counted only a few times. The chain couples TRBV7-2 to TRBJ1-2, with D uncertain. The germline gives CDR1 SGHTA, CDR2 FQGNSA. There are 12 residues in the CDR3. Trimming took 7 bases from V and 3 from J, leaving 9 bases between them. As DNA, the CDR3 is TGTGCCAGCACCCGGATGGACTATGGCTACACCTTC. Translation: CASTRMDYGYTF.

This clone was counted only a few times. The same CDR3 can be traced to other DNA sequences in this sample. This chain joins TRBV27 and TRBJ2-7; maybe TRBD1 (5 bases). Germline V gene lookup returns CDR1 MNHEY and CDR2 SMNVEV (reference sequence). V was shortened by 7 bases and J by 5 bases, with 21 bases between the two germline ends. The CDR3 covers 15 residues. The CDR3 is CASTLPPGRLDEQYV. In nucleotides, the CDR3 is TGTGCCAGCACCCTCCCCCCAGGGCGGTTGGACGAGCAGTACGTC.

With respect to this clone: This CDR3 is also generated by other DNA sequences in the sample. This sequence joins TRBV11-2 and TRBJ2-3; 8 bases align to TRBD2. This CDR3 contains 15 residues. J gave up 0 bases and V 5 bases, and 4 bases lay outside the gene matches. Germline loops: CDR1 SGHAT, CDR2 FQNNGV. The CDR3 nucleotides are TGTGCCAGCAGCAGGCGGGGGGCCAGCACAGATACGCAGTATTTT. Protein sequence: CASSRRGASTDTQYF.

This clone was found a few times. CDR3 DNA sequence: TGCGCCAGCAGCCAAGCTGCTACCGCAACTAATGAAAAACTGTTTTTT. Residues: CASSQAATATNEKLFF. The chain combines TRBV4-1 with TRBJ1-4; D gene uncertain. V dropped 1 base and J dropped 0 bases, with 9 bases sitting between them. The CDR3 contains 16 residues. In germline, CDR1 is MGHRA, CDR2 YSYEKL.

CDR3 DNA sequence: TGTGCCAGCAGCCCGGGACATTATACGCAGTATTTT. Translation: CASSPGHYTQYF. V gene TRBV7-2 combines with J gene TRBJ2-3; a weak D match, TRBD1 (6 bases). The CDR3 spans 12 residues. V lost 5 bases and J 7 bases, leaving 10 bases between the germline ends. Germline V gives CDR1 SGHTA, CDR2 FQGNSA. Filled out from reference TRBV7-2 and TRBJ2-3, the complete variable domain reads GAGVSQSPSNKVTEKGKDVELRCDPISGHTALYWYRQSLGQGLEFLIYFQGNSAPDKSGLPSDRFSAERTGGSVSTLTIQRTQQEDSAVYLCASSPGHYTQYFGPGTRLTVL.

This clone was picked up a small number of times. The rearrangement uses TRBV4-3 and TRBJ2-5; D perhaps matches TRBD1 (5 bases). Germline V gene data show CDR1 as LGHNA and CDR2 as YSLEER. Trimming left V 0 bases short and J 5 bases short, with 13 bases between. This CDR3 contains 15 residues. The CDR3 spells CASSQDRQGWETQYF. Here the CDR3 DNA reads TGCGCCAGCAGCCAAGATAGGCAGGGCTGGGAGACCCAGTACTTC.

This clone was picked up a small number of times. Additional DNA sequences in this sample encode the identical CDR3. The rearrangement links TRBV30 to TRBJ2-3; D perhaps matches TRBD2 (5 bases). Germline V gives CDR1 GTSNPN, CDR2 SVGIG (reference sequence). This CDR3 comprises 14 residues. Trimming removed 0 bases from V and 3 bases from J, with 10 bases in between. The CDR3 nucleotides read TGTGCCTGGAGTGTATTGGGGAGAACAGATACGCAGTATTTT. Its translation: CAWSVLGRTDTQYF.

The chain combines TRBV4-1 with TRBJ2-1, with D hard to call. CDR1 is MGHRA, CDR2 YSYEKL, per germline. The V end lost 1 base, the J end lost 0 bases, and 7 bases lay between the germline ends. This CDR3 contains 15 residues. The CDR3 reads CASSQAPSSYNEQFF. Here the CDR3 DNA reads TGCGCCAGCAGCCAAGCGCCTAGCTCCTACAATGAGCAGTTCTTC.

This clone was seen more than once but under ten times. The chain recombines TRBV7-2 with TRBJ2-5; D uncertain. Germline CDR1 reads SGHTA; CDR2 reads FQGNSA. V was pared by 1 base and J by 9 bases, with 12 bases between. CDR3 length: 13 amino acids. The CDR3 spells CASSLGVEIAQYF. The CDR3 DNA is TGTGCCAGCAGCTTAGGCGTGGAGATTGCCCAGTACTTC.

This clone was observed a few times. The chain uses TRBV7-2 and TRBJ2-1; possible D gene TRBD2, 5 bases. The CDR3 extends over 16 amino acids. V lost 5 bases, J lost 5 bases, and 19 bases lay in between. Germline loops: CDR1 SGHTA, CDR2 FQGNSA. DNA for the CDR3: TGTGCCAGCAGCCCCCGTCACGAGCGGCGAAACAATGAGCAGTTCTTC. It encodes CASSPRHERRNNEQFF.

This clone appeared a few times. Germline is not matched at one junction end, which may reflect a read error. The CDR3 loop reads CAISDDRAPTEAFF. DNA of the CDR3: TGTGCCATCAGTGACGATCGGGCACCCACTGAAGCTTTCTTT. The chain is built from TRBV6-1 and TRBJ1-1; no clear D gene. The CDR3 extends over 14 amino acids. Germline V gene lookup returns CDR1 MNHNS and CDR2 SASEGT.

This clone was observed a handful of times. The same CDR3 arises from other DNA sequences in this sample as well. The chain has TRBV5-1 and TRBJ2-3; 8 positions agree with TRBD2. Germline CDR1 and CDR2: SGHRS and YFSETQ. J was trimmed by 1 base and V by 3 bases; bases with no gene match: 4. The CDR3 has 15 amino acids. CDR3 DNA sequence: TGCGCCAGCAGCTCTGGACTAGCTGGCACAGATACGCAGTATTTT. Translation: CASSSGLAGTDTQYF.

The table lists this clone with a few counts. Other DNA sequences of this sample code for an identical CDR3. The chain employs TRBV6-5 and TRBJ2-5; D gene unclear. V lost 6 bases and J lost 2, with 4 bases in between. In germline, CDR1 is MNHEY, CDR2 SVGAGI. This CDR3 has 11 residues. CDR3 sequence: CASSLQETQYF. CDR3 nucleotide sequence: TGTGCCAGCAGCCTACAAGAGACCCAGTACTTC.

Points on this clone: A read error may produce the germline difference seen at one junction end. The V call is TRBV7-2, the J call TRBJ2-1; D uncertain. This CDR3 has 13 residues. Germline CDR1 and CDR2: SGHTA and FQGNSA. The CDR3 sequence: CASSFASSNEQFF. CDR3 sequence (DNA): TGTGCCAGCAGCTTCGCGTCCTCCAATGAGCAGTTCTTC.

A few counts support this clone. The gene calls are TRBV14 and TRBJ2-5, with D unclear. The J call is doubtful: the DNA matches TRBJ2-7 better. The CDR3 length is 13 residues. Germline lookup yields CDR1 SGHDN and CDR2 FVKESK. The CDR3 here is CASSQENTYEQYF. The CDR3 DNA sequence: TGTGCCAGCAGCCAGGAAAACACCTACGAGCAGTACTTC.

The V call is TRBV4-1, the J call TRBJ2-2; 9 nucleotides agree with TRBD1. The germline V gene has CDR1 MGHRA and CDR2 YSYEKL. This CDR3 comprises 16 residues. J was trimmed by 1 base and V by 5 bases; bases with no gene match: 5. The CDR3 spells CASSAYRGQNTGELFF. CDR3 nucleotide sequence: TGCGCCAGCAGCGCATACAGGGGGCAGAACACCGGGGAGCTGTTTTTT.

The chain carries TRBV6-5 and TRBJ1-6; D gene unclear. The germline V and J ends were trimmed by 6 bases and 10 bases, with 10 bases remaining between them. This CDR3 comprises 12 residues. The germline gives CDR1 MNHEY, CDR2 SVGAGI. The CDR3 DNA reads as TGTGCCAGCAGACCTACTGGATCACCCCTCCACTTT. This sequence encodes CASRPTGSPLHF.

This clone was counted between two and nine times. V and J are TRBV15 and TRBJ2-5; D gene unclear. V was pared by 6 bases and J by 5 bases, with 10 bases between. Germline V gene sequence: CDR1 LNHNV, CDR2 YYDKDF (reference sequence). The CDR3 contains 12 residues. The CDR3 reads CATRGGLETQYF. The CDR3 nucleotides are TGTGCCACCAGGGGTGGGTTGGAGACCCAGTACTTC.

This clone turned up a few times. The rearrangement links TRBV29-1 to TRBJ2-5; TRBD2 matches 13 bases. This CDR3 region has 14 residues. V lost 6 bases, J lost 6 bases, and 7 bases stayed unmatched. Per the germline V gene, CDR1 is SQVTM and CDR2 is ANQGSEA. The CDR3 nucleotides are TGCAGCGTGGGACTAGCGGGGTATCAAAAGACCCAGTACTTC. Translating it yields CSVGLAGYQKTQYF.

This clone has a handful of counts. The rearrangement links TRBV29-1 to TRBJ2-3; either TRBD1 or TRBD2 may fit D (5 bases each). Deletions cut 7 bases from V and 6 bases from J, with 17 bases between. CDR1 is SQVTM, CDR2 ANQGSEA, per germline. The CDR3 consists of 13 residues. In DNA form, the CDR3 reads TGCAGCGCGAGCCCGAGGGGAAGGGATACGCAGTATTTT. It codes for CSASPRGRDTQYF.

This clone was picked up a small number of times. This chain links TRBV20-1 with TRBJ1-1, with D uncertain. The V and J ends lost 3 bases and 7 bases respectively, with 9 bases between them. From germline, CDR1 is DFQATT and CDR2 SNEGSKA (reference sequence). The CDR3 extends over 11 amino acids. The CDR3 spells CSARSGDEAFF. The CDR3 coding sequence is TGCAGTGCTAGGTCTGGGGATGAAGCTTTCTTT.